What follows are 16 T cell receptor beta chains derived from one specimen sequenced in a study of siplizumab effects on memory and regulatory T cells. Data came from immunoSEQ multiplex PCR; TCRdb stores just in-frame clones and leaves some out. The sample records over 65,000 clones, just over 90% being singletons. The sample comprised CD8+ T cells sorted from blood. These receptors were obtained from a human donor in good health.

The rearrangement joins TRBV2 to TRBJ2-1, with 10 bases identical to TRBD2. This CDR3 spans 14 amino acids. Germline-derived CDR1 and CDR2 are SNHLY and FYNNEI. The J segment lost 5 bases and the V segment lost 7 bases, leaving 5 bases of the junction unmatched. The CDR3: CASTLGLADNEQFF. DNA for the CDR3: TGTGCCAGCACCCTAGGACTAGCGGACAATGAGCAGTTCTTC.

The chain employs TRBV5-4 and TRBJ1-1; D is uncertain. CDR1 SGHNT and CDR2 YYREEE come from the germline V gene (reference sequence). Trimming shortened V by 2 bases and J by 8 bases, and 10 bases separated the two germline ends. The CDR3 contains 12 residues. CDR3 sequence: CASSFPQEEAFF. The CDR3 DNA reads TGTGCCAGCAGCTTCCCGCAGGAGGAAGCTTTCTTT.

The chain combines TRBV27 with TRBJ1-4; the D is unclear. Trimming left V 8 bases short and J 4 bases short, with 14 bases between. The CDR3 has 14 residues. The V gene's germline CDR1 is MNHEY and CDR2 SMNVEV (reference sequence). The CDR3 nucleotides are TGTGCCAGCCGCACCCACACACTTAATGAAAAACTGTTTTTT. The encoded protein is CASRTHTLNEKLFF.

The chain employs TRBV4-3 and TRBJ1-1; D perhaps matches TRBD1 (5 bases). Trimming removed 0 bases from V and 1 base from J, with 12 bases in between. The germline gives CDR1 LGHNA, CDR2 YSLEER. This CDR3 has 16 amino acids. This CDR3 is CASSQDDWGTNTEAFF. CDR3 sequence (DNA): TGCGCCAGCAGCCAAGATGATTGGGGGACGAACACTGAAGCTTTCTTT.

This chain joins TRBV13 and TRBJ2-3; 15 bases agree with TRBD2. Germline V gives CDR1 PRHDT, CDR2 FYEKMQ (reference sequence). The CDR3 consists of 19 residues. The trim removed 7 bases at V and 0 bases at J, leaving 11 bases unmatched. The CDR3: CASTPTGLAGGTSTDTQYF. DNA for the CDR3: TGTGCCAGCACCCCAACCGGACTAGCGGGGGGGACTAGCACAGATACGCAGTATTTT. Full variable domain (missing parts from reference TRBV13 and TRBJ2-3): AAGVIQSPRHLIKEKRETATLKCYPIPRHDTVYWYQQGPGQDPQFLISFYEKMQSDKGSIPDRFSAQQFSDYHSELNMSSLELGDSALYFCASTPTGLAGGTSTDTQYFGPGTRLTVL.

This clone was observed once. This chain links TRBV19 with TRBJ1-1; D not resolved. V gave up 5 bases and J gave up 3 bases, with 16 bases separating them. The CDR3 totals 15 residues. CDR1 is LNHDA, CDR2 SQIVND, per germline (reference sequence). DNA of the CDR3: TGTGCCAGTAGTTACCCCGGTTTTCGGGACACTGAAGCTTTCTTT. Protein product: CASSYPGFRDTEAFF.

This clone was seen just once. This chain joins TRBV6-1 and TRBJ2-2; no definite D call. CDR1 MNHNS and CDR2 SASEGT come from the germline V gene. This CDR3 contains 14 residues. Trimming removed 7 bases from V and 0 bases from J, with 9 bases in between. The CDR3 region is CASKDGTNTGELFF. CDR3 bases: TGTGCCAGCAAGGACGGAACGAACACCGGGGAGCTGTTTTTT.

This chain joins TRBV2 and TRBJ2-3; 7 bases align to TRBD1. The CDR3 is 15 amino acids. The V and J ends lost 6 bases and 4 bases, in that order; junction bases with no gene match: 10. CDR1 SNHLY and CDR2 FYNNEI come from the germline V gene. The DNA for the CDR3 is TGTGCCAGCAGGAACACAGGGGTTGGGGCAGATACGCAGTATTTT. Encoded protein: CASRNTGVGADTQYF.

Judged by abundance, this clone is large. The CDR3 bases are TGTGCCAGCAGTTTAGGACACTCCTACGAGCAGTACTTC. Its protein is CASSLGHSYEQYF. This chain joins TRBV27 and TRBJ2-7, with D maybe TRBD1 (5 bases). The ends were cut back, 2 bases at V and 0 bases at J, with 5 bases in the middle. The V gene's germline CDR1 is MNHEY and CDR2 SMNVEV (reference sequence). The CDR3 spans 13 residues.

The chain links TRBV2 to TRBJ1-5, with D maybe TRBD1 (5 bases). The ends were cut back, 5 bases at V and 4 bases at J, with 12 bases in the middle. The CDR3 runs 14 residues. From germline, CDR1 is SNHLY and CDR2 FYNNEI. The CDR3 sequence: CASSSDSSNQPQHF. CDR3 nucleotides: TGTGCCAGCAGTTCAGACAGCTCAAATCAGCCCCAGCATTTT.

V gene TRBV30 combines with J gene TRBJ2-7, with D hard to call. Germline V gene data show CDR1 as GTSNPN and CDR2 as SVGIG (reference sequence). This CDR3 spans 12 amino acids. V was cut by 4 bases and J by 0 bases, with 7 bases left in between. Written as DNA, the CDR3 is TGTGCCTGGATTGCAGACTCCTACGAGCAGTACTTC. As protein: CAWIADSYEQYF.

This chain uses TRBV27 with TRBJ1-6; 9 bases match TRBD1. J lost 2 bases, V lost 5 bases, and 4 bases had no gene match. The germline V gene has CDR1 MNHEY and CDR2 SMNVEV (reference sequence). The CDR3 runs 16 residues. CDR3 protein: CASSPTGGPYNSPLHF. In DNA form, the CDR3 reads TGTGCCAGCAGTCCAACAGGGGGCCCCTATAATTCACCCCTCCACTTT.

This chain joins TRBV4-3 and TRBJ2-1; D is unclear. The germline gives CDR1 LGHNA, CDR2 YSLEER. V lost 4 bases and J lost 2, with 12 bases in between. The CDR3 has 15 amino acids. The CDR3 DNA sequence: TGCGCCAGCAGCCGACAAATTCCAACCTACAATGAGCAGTTCTTC. Its translation: CASSRQIPTYNEQFF.

The rearrangement uses TRBV6-5 and TRBJ1-1; TRBD1 might be the D (5 bases). The CDR3 loop spans 14 amino acids. Germline V CDR1 and CDR2: MNHEY, SVGAGI. Trimming pared 0 bases from V and 4 bases from J, leaving 9 bases between. In DNA form, the CDR3 reads TGTGCCAGCAGTTACTCTGCAGGGTTCACTGAAGCTTTCTTT. The encoded protein is CASSYSAGFTEAFF.

The chain is built from TRBV19 and TRBJ2-3; 8 bases match TRBD2. The V segment lost 8 bases and the J segment 2 bases; nucleotides outside the gene matches: 9. Germline V gene data show CDR1 as LNHDA and CDR2 as SQIVND (reference sequence). The CDR3 loop spans 15 amino acids. CDR3 sequence: CASSGTGGITDTQYF. The CDR3 DNA follows: TGTGCCAGTTCGGGGACGGGGGGGATCACAGATACGCAGTATTTT.

The CDR3 reads CASSSEAGMEGTGANVLTF. Written as DNA, the CDR3 is TGTGCCAGCAGCTCCGAAGCCGGGATGGAGGGCACTGGGGCCAACGTCCTGACTTTC. The rearrangement links TRBV5-4 to TRBJ2-6; a possible D gene is TRBD2 (6 bases). Germline V gene data show CDR1 as SGHNT and CDR2 as YYREEE (reference sequence). The CDR3 runs to 19 residues. Trimming removed 3 bases from V and 2 bases from J, with 21 bases in between.